One T cell receptor (beta chain) is described in this entry. V was shortened by 2 bases and J by 5 bases, with 9 bases between the two germline ends. CDR3 length: 14 amino acids. Per germline, CDR1 SEHNR and CDR2 FQNEAQ (reference sequence). The sample comes from a study of blood T cell repertoires in COVID-19. Libraries were prepared by immunoSEQ multiplex PCR; TCRdb keeps only in-frame clonotypes and omits some of them. In the table there are about 100,000 clones, around 74% of which are singletons. The sequenced sample was peripheral blood. The chain links TRBV7-9 to TRBJ1-4, with D uncertain. This sequence was found in a woman of 80 years or more with active or convalescent COVID-19. The CDR3 sequence: CASSLRSANEKLFF. The CDR3 DNA reads TGTGCCAGCAGCTTAAGGTCAGCGAATGAAAAACTGTTTTTT.